This entry features one T cell receptor beta chain sequence. Original methodology: Nucleated cell counts were estimated from reference gene primer amplification. Clones were sequenced by immunoSEQ multiplex PCR, and TCRdb holds only the in-frame ones, with some missing. Clone size and V and J calls were adopted from that table, with D and trimming inferred from the DNA. The sample lists some 150,000 clones; under 90% were seen once. Seattle patient enrollment occurred during active infection, with longitudinal follow-up thereafter. Looked up from germline, CDR1 is MNHNY and CDR2 is SVGAGI (reference sequence). This CDR3 comprises 14 residues. V was pared by 4 bases and J by 3 bases, with 3 bases of the junction left unmatched. The data derive from a study of blood T cell repertoires in COVID-19. On the study more broadly: Sites in the United States, Italy and Spain provided acute and convalescent COVID-19 samples. T cells, B-cell-depleted T cells, or PBMCs provided the cDNA or gDNA that served as material.

This receptor was taken from a woman aged 70 to 79 with COVID-19, enrolled during active disease. What was sequenced was peripheral blood. V and J are TRBV6-6 and TRBJ2-7; the match to TRBD1 covers 10 bases. The CDR3 here is CASSSGTGVYEQYF. The DNA for the CDR3 is TGTGCCAGCAGTTCCGGGACAGGGGTCTACGAGCAGTACTTC.